Listed below are T cell receptor beta chains from one sample, sequenced in a study of T cell repertoires in ileal Crohn's disease. The repertoire was sequenced with immunoSEQ multiplex PCR; TCRdb's copy has only in-frame clones and lacks some. The sample holds around 6,200 clones, around 79% seen once. The sequenced sample consisted of ileal tissue. The source of these receptors is an adult with Crohn's disease. CDR3s leave out the opening cysteine and the closing phenylalanine or tryptophan. For some rows the clone size is stated as once, few or many, or as a class when expanded; others skip it.

v_call,clone_size,cdr3_aa
TRBV30,NA,AWVRGVNSYGYT
TRBV27,few,ASSPTGGAYNEQF
TRBV7-6,once,ASSFDRGFSYEQY
TRBV21-1,NA,ASRSVGGARARTYAGELF
TRBV7-6,once,ASSQGGSGAYEQY
TRBV4-1,once,ASSMDNRNTGELF
TRBV9,NA,ASSTEGAGYIQY
TRBV19,few,ASQDRGLTDTQY
TRBV28,NA,ASSTPGQPQH
TRBV5-1,NA,ASSLSGATGELF
TRBV19,once,ASSIVYSGRNEQF
TRBV27,NA,ASSLGTGTDTQY
TRBV2,few,ASSVGSGGTQY
TRBV27,NA,ASSLRTGEVNEQF
TRBV7-9,NA,AGTQTGVRRYT
TRBV19,NA,ASSMRTSGRALAKNIQY
TRBV27,NA,ASSFTGWVEQY
TRBV28,NA,ASSLTGGSSGELF
TRBV7-9,NA,ASSRLAGPYEQY
TRBV7-7,NA,ASSPSGGSRNEQF
TRBV6-1,NA,ASSADRLNTEAF
TRBV27,few,ASSLSRDRSYEQY
TRBV5-1,once,ASSALMEGGTDTQY
TRBV28,NA,ASSSNKQGPNTEAF
TRBV7-6,NA,ASSPGTGNGEQY
TRBV5-6,NA,ASSWWGTAGTGELF
TRBV28,NA,ASSLRGGTEAF
TRBV7-2,medium-sized,ASSFQGNTEAF
TRBV30,NA,AWSVLLDTQY
TRBV30,NA,AWSDRIAEAF
TRBV5-4,NA,ASSQDGNYGYT
TRBV28,few,ASSLFGANTGELF
TRBV5-8,NA,ASSPGTSIAKNIQY
TRBV27,NA,ASSLAGVTGELF
TRBV7-7,NA,ASSGARAGETQY
TRBV5-1,NA,ASSSTGTSNEKLF
TRBV6-1,NA,ASSSSGREGEQF
TRBV28,few,ASSLQGYTEAF
TRBV2,NA,ASSGGFGGRQKSYNSPLH
TRBV18,once,ASSPRLQGTGELF
TRBV9,NA,ASSGRLTDTQY
TRBV7-9,NA,ASSLGLGFTDTQY
TRBV4-1,NA,ASGEGRQETQY
TRBV7-3,NA,ASSSERASYNEQF
TRBV7-2,NA,ASSAQRGGTEAF
TRBV5-6,NA,ASSLSAGGSDEQF
TRBV5-6,NA,ASSFKAGDRGNEQF
TRBV29-1,NA,SGRDSNIQY
TRBV28,NA,ASSLRRTGWGNQPQH
TRBV4-1,NA,ASSQELAQPYEQY
TRBV6-6,NA,ASSVSGVVDEQF
TRBV29-1,NA,SVEVREGTLEAF
TRBV6-5,NA,ASSQALAETQY
TRBV19,once,ASSTIDRRTDTQY
TRBV18,NA,ASSPQGAQPQH